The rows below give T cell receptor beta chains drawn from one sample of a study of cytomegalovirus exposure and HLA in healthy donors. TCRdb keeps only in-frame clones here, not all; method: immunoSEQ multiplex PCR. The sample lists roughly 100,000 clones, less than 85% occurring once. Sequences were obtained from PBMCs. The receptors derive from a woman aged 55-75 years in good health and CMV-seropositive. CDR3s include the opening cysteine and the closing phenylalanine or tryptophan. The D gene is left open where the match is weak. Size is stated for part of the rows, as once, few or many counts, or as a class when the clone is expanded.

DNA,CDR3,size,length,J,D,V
TGTGCCAGCAGCTTGGGGGGAGGGATAGGCAATGAGCAGTTCTTC,CASSLGGGIGNEQFF,.,15,TRBJ2-1,TRBD2,TRBV5-4
TGTGCCAGCAGCTACAGGGGCGGGCCCCAGCATTTT,CASSYRGGPQHF,few,12,TRBJ1-5,TRBD1,TRBV6-5
TGCGCCAGCAGCTTGGACGGGAACCCCGCCGACGAGCAGTACTTC,CASSLDGNPADEQYF,.,15,TRBJ2-7,.,TRBV5-1
TGTGCCAGCAGTTCCCTTGACAGCCGCACAGATACGCAGTATTTT,CASSSLDSRTDTQYF,.,15,TRBJ2-3,.,TRBV27
TGTGCCAGCAGCCGCTACAGGTATTTCGAAGACACTGAAGCTTTCTTT,CASSRYRYFEDTEAFF,.,16,TRBJ1-1,.,TRBV7-8
TGTGCCTGGAAAGTGGGGCGTTTCACTGAAGCTTTCTTT,CAWKVGRFTEAFF,few,13,TRBJ1-1,.,TRBV30
TGTGCCAGCAGCCCTAGGTCGGTAAATGAGCAGTTCTTC,CASSPRSVNEQFF,.,13,TRBJ2-1,.,TRBV6-6
TGTGCCAGCAGTCGCCTAGGAAGGGGAGGCACTGAAGCTTTCTTT,CASSRLGRGGTEAFF,few,15,TRBJ1-1,.,TRBV28
TGTGCCTGGAGTATAGGACAGGGTTCGGATACGCAGTATTTT,CAWSIGQGSDTQYF,.,14,TRBJ2-3,TRBD1,TRBV30
TGTGCCAGCAGCCTCCGGGACTACGGATACAATGAGCAGTTCTTC,CASSLRDYGYNEQFF,.,15,TRBJ2-1,TRBD2,TRBV7-9
TGTGCCAGCAGAGAAACTAGCGGCGGCTCCTACAATGAGCAGTTCTTC,CASRETSGGSYNEQFF,.,16,TRBJ2-1,TRBD2,TRBV6-6
TGTGCCAGCAGCCTCACAGATACTAATGAAAAACTGTTTTTT,CASSLTDTNEKLFF,.,14,TRBJ1-4,.,TRBV4-2
TGCGCCAGCAGCTTGGGAGTCGCAAGAGAAAAACTGTTTTTT,CASSLGVAREKLFF,.,14,TRBJ1-4,.,TRBV5-1
TGCGCCAGCAGCGAGGGACAGGGGAGTTACGGCTACACCTTC,CASSEGQGSYGYTF,.,14,TRBJ1-2,TRBD1,TRBV5-1
TGTGCCATCAGCAAGGGGGAGAGGCTCGAGGGTGGCTACACCTTC,CAISKGERLEGGYTF,few,15,TRBJ1-2,.,TRBV10-3
TGCAGCGTTGAGGAGTCAGGGGGGTGGTACGAGCAGTACTTC,CSVEESGGWYEQYF,.,14,TRBJ2-7,.,TRBV29-1
TGTGCCAGCAGCCTACTCGGACTAGTAGAAGAGACCCAGTACTTC,CASSLLGLVEETQYF,many,15,TRBJ2-5,TRBD2,TRBV7-9
TGCGCCAGCAGACAGGGCACCACAGATACGCAGTATTTT,CASRQGTTDTQYF,.,13,TRBJ2-3,.,TRBV5-1
TGTGCCAGCAGCTACAGGGGCGGGCCCCAGCATTTT,CASSYRGGPQHF,.,12,TRBJ1-5,TRBD1,TRBV6-1
TGTGCCAGCAGCCAAGGGACAGTACACCAAGAGACCCAGTACTTC,CASSQGTVHQETQYF,few,15,TRBJ2-5,TRBD1,TRBV5-8
TGTGCCAGCAGTCCTATAAGTTTCAATCAGCCCCAGCATTTT,CASSPISFNQPQHF,.,14,TRBJ1-5,.,TRBV6-5
TGTTCCAGCAGCTTAGAAGGGGGCCTCTCCAATGAGCAGTTCTTC,CSSSLEGGLSNEQFF,.,15,TRBJ2-1,TRBD1,TRBV7-9
TGTGCCAGCAGTTCCCGCCATGGACAGCTCTCCTACAATGAGCAGTTCTTC,CASSSRHGQLSYNEQFF,.,17,TRBJ2-1,.,TRBV28
TGTGCCAGCAGCCCTGGGCCGGATCTTTCGGATACGCAGTATTTT,CASSPGPDLSDTQYF,.,15,TRBJ2-3,.,TRBV7-9
TGTGCCAGCAGTTTCTTCTACGAGCAGTACTTC,CASSFFYEQYF,.,11,TRBJ2-7,.,TRBV28
TGTGCCATCACCAAAAATGGACTAGCGGCGTCCTACGAGCAGTACTTC,CAITKNGLAASYEQYF,.,16,TRBJ2-7,TRBD2,TRBV10-3
TGTGCCAGCAGACAGGGGGCGGTTGGGTGGATTGGCAATCAGCCCCAGCATTTT,CASRQGAVGWIGNQPQHF,.,18,TRBJ1-5,TRBD1,TRBV2
TGTGCCAGCTCACTCCAGATGGAAGGGGCGGACTATGGCTACACCTTC,CASSLQMEGADYGYTF,.,16,TRBJ1-2,.,TRBV18
TGTGCCAGCAGTGGGGGACAGACCTACGAGCAGTACTTC,CASSGGQTYEQYF,medium-sized,13,TRBJ2-7,TRBD1,TRBV6-4
TGTGCCAGCTCACCGGTCTGGACAGGGGAGTCCAATAGCAATCAGCCCCAGCATTTT,CASSPVWTGESNSNQPQHF,few,19,TRBJ1-5,TRBD1,TRBV18
TGTGCCAGCAGTGACTCGAAGAGCACTGAAGCTTTCTTT,CASSDSKSTEAFF,.,13,TRBJ1-1,.,TRBV6-4
TGCGCCAGCAGCCAGCCGGGACAGATCATATATTTT,CASSQPGQIIYF,.,12,TRBJ1-3,TRBD1,TRBV4-1
TGTGCCAGTAGTTATGGAGCCCACTACAATGAGCAGTTCTTC,CASSYGAHYNEQFF,.,14,TRBJ2-1,.,TRBV19
TGTGCCAGCAGCCCGGGAGCAGAGACCCAGTACTTC,CASSPGAETQYF,once,12,TRBJ2-5,.,TRBV9
TGTGCCAGCAGCTTGGTGGGACAGGAGAACACTGAAGCTTTCTTT,CASSLVGQENTEAFF,.,15,TRBJ1-1,TRBD1,TRBV5-6
TGTGCCAGCAGCAGACAGGGGGCAGAGACCCAGTACTTC,CASSRQGAETQYF,.,13,TRBJ2-5,TRBD1,TRBV7-6
TGTGCCAGCACCCTGGGGCGGGAGTACAATGAGCAGTTCTTC,CASTLGREYNEQFF,.,14,TRBJ2-1,TRBD2,TRBV6-1